This T cell receptor beta chain came from a study of blood T cell repertoires in COVID-19. Turning to the study itself: COVID-19 samples collected from the United States, Italy and Spain covered acute and convalescent phases.

Germline V lookup: CDR1 GTSNPN, CDR2 SVGIG (reference sequence). Trimming removed 2 bases at V and 8 bases at J, with 7 bases between. The CDR3 sequence is 11 residues long. Profiled with immunoSEQ multiplex PCR; TCRdb holds only in-frame clones, not every one. The table lists hundreds of thousands of clones, around 88% of them singletons. Material: PBMCs or T cells enriched from blood (not recorded which). This TCR came from a woman in her forties with acute COVID-19. The V call is TRBV30, the J call TRBJ2-1, with D unclear. The CDR3 spells CAWSTSYEQFF. CDR3 coding DNA: TGTGCCTGGAGTACGAGCTATGAGCAGTTCTTC. Full variable domain (outside the CDR3, taken from reference TRBV30 and TRBJ2-1): SQTIHQWPATLVQPVGSPLSLECTVEGTSNPNLYWYRQAAGRGLQLLFYSVGIGQISSEVPQNLSASRPQDRQFILSSKKLLLSDSGFYLCAWSTSYEQFFGPGTRLTVL.